The present entry profiles one T cell receptor (beta chain) with its context. Its antigen is as yet unknown. The sample is drawn from a study of cytomegalovirus exposure and HLA in healthy donors. Whole-study context: Genotyping showed around 80% of about 370 donors falling in the Caucasian-associated ancestry cluster. Study results and limitations: In vitro testing confirmed a few CMV-associated chains as specific for CMV antigens.

The primer mix had 60 Vbeta and 13 Jbeta primers. Here immunoSEQ multiplex PCR was the method, and the copy in TCRdb shows in-frame clones only, minus some. The table records around 200,000 clones, more than 75% of them present only once. The sequencing input was PBMCs. The receptor was isolated from a woman in her late teens or twenties in good health and CMV-seronegative.

DNA for the CDR3: TGTGCCAGCAGTGATCTAGCGGGCCCCTCCTACAATGAGCAGTTCTTC. It specifies CASSDLAGPSYNEQFF. The chain employs TRBV2 and TRBJ2-1; TRBD2 matches at 8 bases. Germline values: CDR1 SNHLY, CDR2 FYNNEI. The junction had 4 bases not matched to a gene; V was cut back by 3 bases and J by 0 bases. This CDR3 has 16 residues. Filled out from reference TRBV2 and TRBJ2-1, the complete variable domain reads EPEVTQTPSHQVTQMGQEVILRCVPISNHLYFYWYRQILGQKVEFLVSFYNNEISEKSEIFDDQFSVERPDGSNFTLKIRSTKLEDSAMYFCASSDLAGPSYNEQFFGPGTRLTVL.